This T cell receptor (beta chain) is drawn from a study of radiotherapy plus CTLA-4 blockade in lung cancer. This CDR3 contains 13 residues. Trimming shortened V by 6 bases and J by 5 bases, and 13 bases separated the two germline ends. CDR1 is KGHSH, CDR2 LQKENI, per germline. Data came from immunoSEQ multiplex PCR; TCRdb stores just in-frame clones and leaves some out. The table lists around 70,000 clones, roughly 76% of them singletons. This TCR derives from a human donor with non-small cell lung cancer whose response to radiotherapy plus ipilimumab could not be evaluated. Some clones in this sample may be carry-over from other donors' samples. Source: peripheral blood, taken from a patient treated with radiotherapy plus ipilimumab. V gene TRBV18 combines with J gene TRBJ2-5; tentative D call: TRBD2 (5 bases). The CDR3 is CASSPGVGETQYF. As DNA, the CDR3 is TGTGCCAGCTCCCCCGGGGTCGGCGAGACCCAGTACTTC.